The rows below give T cell receptor beta chains drawn from one sample of a study of blood T cell repertoires in COVID-19. The repertoire was sequenced with immunoSEQ multiplex PCR; TCRdb's copy has only in-frame clones and lacks some. Seen here are some 270,000 clones, 84% observed once, and the top ten hold roughly 1.4%. Sequenced: peripheral blood. The receptors shown here come from a woman in her thirties or forties who had recovered from COVID-19. The CDR3 runs from the conserved cysteine through the conserved F or W. A D gene is named only where the DNA matches it firmly. The size entry is marked missing in some rows and otherwise reads once, few, many or a size class.

length	V	size	D	J	CDR3	DNA
14	TRBV28	-	-	TRBJ2-4	CASNWARQLNIQYF	TGTGCCAGTAACTGGGCCAGACAACTAAACATTCAGTACTTC
13	TRBV6-5	-	-	TRBJ1-1	CASGSWGDTEAFF	TGTGCCAGCGGGAGCTGGGGGGACACTGAAGCTTTCTTT
14	TRBV6-5	few	-	TRBJ1-1	CASRSLIMDTEAFF	TGTGCCAGCAGGAGTCTCATCATGGACACTGAAGCTTTCTTT
15	TRBV18	-	TRBD1	TRBJ2-7	CASSPSGTGGYEQYF	TGTGCCAGCTCACCCTCCGGGACAGGGGGTTATGAGCAGTACTTC
14	TRBV15	-	-	TRBJ1-3	CATSRGPEGNTIYF	TGTGCCACCAGCAGAGGACCGGAGGGAAACACCATATATTTT
15	TRBV6-5	once	TRBD1	TRBJ1-1	CASSPGDRGGTEAFF	TGTGCCAGCAGCCCCGGCGACAGGGGAGGAACTGAAGCTTTCTTT
14	TRBV3-1/TRBV3-2	-	TRBD1	TRBJ2-7	CASSLTGGRDEQYF	TGTGCCAGCAGCTTGACAGGGGGTCGGGACGAGCAGTACTTC
15	TRBV5-4	once	TRBD1	TRBJ2-1	CASSLQGDSVNEQFF	TGTGCCAGCAGCTTGCAGGGGGATTCGGTGAATGAGCAGTTCTTC
12	TRBV7-2	few	TRBD1	TRBJ2-7	CASRDRGPEQYF	TGTGCCAGCAGGGACAGGGGCCCCGAGCAGTACTTC
12	TRBV29-1	-	-	TRBJ2-1	CSLGGANNEQFF	TGCAGTTTGGGGGGGGCCAACAATGAGCAGTTCTTC
16	TRBV11-1	-	TRBD1	TRBJ2-7	CASSRALGQGVYEQYF	TGTGCCAGCAGCCGAGCACTGGGACAGGGGGTCTACGAGCAGTACTTC
15	TRBV5-1	-	TRBD1	TRBJ2-2	CASGPGQPYTGELFF	TGCGCCAGCGGACCGGGACAGCCCTACACCGGGGAGCTGTTTTTT
17	TRBV7-9	-	TRBD1	TRBJ1-3	CASSFMPVGGRRNTIYF	TGTGCCAGCAGTTTTATGCCCGTAGGGGGCAGGAGAAACACCATATATTTT
18	TRBV5-4	few	TRBD2	TRBJ2-6	CASSSKASGGVGANVLTF	TGTGCCAGCAGCTCGAAGGCTAGCGGGGGGGTTGGGGCCAACGTCCTGACTTTC
14	TRBV6-1	-	-	TRBJ1-2	CASSERQAYYGYTF	TGTGCCAGCAGTGAGAGACAGGCATACTATGGCTACACCTTC
16	TRBV7-2	-	TRBD1	TRBJ2-1	CASSLVGTGGYNEQFF	TGTGCCAGCAGCTTAGTTGGGACAGGGGGCTACAATGAGCAGTTCTTC
15	TRBV10-3	once	TRBD1	TRBJ2-7	CAISHSGTVVDEQYF	TGTGCCATCAGCCATTCTGGGACAGTCGTCGACGAGCAGTACTTC
14	TRBV24-1	once	-	TRBJ2-2	CATSDPRNTGELFF	TGTGCCACCAGTGACCCGCGAAACACCGGGGAGCTGTTTTTT
15	TRBV5-6	-	TRBD1	TRBJ1-1	CASSLADRGITEAFF	TGTGCCAGCAGCTTGGCCGACAGGGGGATCACTGAAGCTTTCTTT
15	TRBV15	-	TRBD2	TRBJ2-3	CATSRNSGETDTQYF	TGTGCCACCAGCAGAAATAGCGGGGAAACAGATACGCAGTATTTT
14	TRBV5-1	few	TRBD1	TRBJ2-1	CASSLYRQGGEQFF	TGCGCCAGCAGCTTATATCGACAGGGGGGTGAGCAGTTCTTC
15	TRBV19	-	TRBD2	TRBJ2-5	CASKRGLAVMETQYF	TGTGCCAGTAAAAGAGGACTAGCGGTTATGGAGACCCAGTACTTC
13	TRBV27	-	-	TRBJ1-2	CASSLKRDYGYTF	TGTGCCAGCAGTTTGAAGAGGGACTATGGCTACACCTTC
13	TRBV7-2	-	-	TRBJ2-7	CASSLDRSREQYF	TGTGCCAGCAGCTTAGACAGGTCGCGCGAGCAGTACTTC
14	TRBV25-1	-	-	TRBJ1-2	CASSDVRGSRGYTF	TGTGCCAGCAGTGACGTCCGAGGGTCCCGTGGCTACACCTTC
15	TRBV28	few	TRBD1	TRBJ1-2	CASSTGTGLSYGYTF	TGTGCCAGCAGTACCGGGACAGGCTTATCCTATGGCTACACCTTC
16	TRBV7-9	once	-	TRBJ1-2	CASSLRIGSANYGYTF	TGTGCCAGCAGCTTGCGGATCGGCTCAGCTAACTATGGCTACACCTTC
16	TRBV24-1	-	TRBD2	TRBJ2-2	CATSDPTSDYTGELFF	TGTGCCACCAGTGATCCGACTAGCGATTACACCGGGGAGCTGTTTTTT
15	TRBV10-3	-	TRBD1	TRBJ1-5	CAISVGQNSNQPQHF	TGTGCCATCAGTGTGGGACAGAATAGCAATCAGCCCCAGCATTTT
12	TRBV11-3	-	-	TRBJ2-3	CASSKGKDTQYF	TGTGCCAGCAGCAAGGGGAAGGATACGCAGTATTTT
16	TRBV19	-	TRBD1	TRBJ1-5	CASRDRGRASNQPQHF	TGTGCCAGCCGAGACAGGGGCCGCGCAAGCAATCAGCCCCAGCATTTT
15	TRBV6-8	-	-	TRBJ1-1	CASSYSFGGNTEAFF	TGTGCCAGCAGTTACTCGTTCGGGGGGAACACTGAAGCTTTCTTT
15	TRBV2	-	-	TRBJ2-3	CASGGGFWPTDTQYF	TGTGCCAGCGGGGGAGGATTTTGGCCCACAGATACGCAGTATTTT
15	TRBV6-5	-	TRBD1	TRBJ1-2	CASSFRQGNNYGYTF	TGTGCCAGCAGCTTCCGACAGGGGAACAACTATGGCTACACCTTC
15	TRBV30	-	TRBD1	TRBJ1-5	CAWSSGQGFFQPQHF	TGTGCCTGGAGTTCGGGACAGGGGTTTTTTCAGCCCCAGCATTTT
14	TRBV2	-	-	TRBJ1-2	CASTRPTVSYGYTF	TGTGCCAGCACCCGCCCGACAGTGTCGTATGGCTACACCTTC